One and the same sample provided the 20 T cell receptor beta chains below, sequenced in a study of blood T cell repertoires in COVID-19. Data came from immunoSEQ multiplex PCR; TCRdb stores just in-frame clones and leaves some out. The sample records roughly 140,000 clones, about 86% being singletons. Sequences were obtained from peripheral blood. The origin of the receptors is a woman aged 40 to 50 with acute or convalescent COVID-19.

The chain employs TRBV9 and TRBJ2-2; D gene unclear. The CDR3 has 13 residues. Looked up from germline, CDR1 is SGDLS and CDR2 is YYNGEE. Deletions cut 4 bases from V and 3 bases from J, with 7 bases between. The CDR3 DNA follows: TGTGCCAGCAGCCCCAGTTACACCGGGGAGCTGTTTTTT. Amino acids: CASSPSYTGELFF. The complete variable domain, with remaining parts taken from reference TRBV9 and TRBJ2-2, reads DSGVTQTPKHLITATGQRVTLRCSPRSGDLSVYWYQQSLDQGLQFLIQYYNGEERAKGNILERFSAQQFPDLHSELNLSSLELGDSALYFCASSPSYTGELFFGEGSRLTVL.

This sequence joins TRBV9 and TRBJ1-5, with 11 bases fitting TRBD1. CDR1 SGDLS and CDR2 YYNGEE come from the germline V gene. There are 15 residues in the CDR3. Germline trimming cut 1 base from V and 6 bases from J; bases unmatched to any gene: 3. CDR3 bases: TGTGCCAGCAGCGTAACCGGGACAGGGGGTCAGCCCCAGCATTTT. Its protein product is CASSVTGTGGQPQHF.

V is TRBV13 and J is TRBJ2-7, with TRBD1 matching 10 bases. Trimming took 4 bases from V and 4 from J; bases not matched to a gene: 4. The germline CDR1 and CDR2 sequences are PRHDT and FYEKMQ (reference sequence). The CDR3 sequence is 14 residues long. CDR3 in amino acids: CASSYDRGRYEQYF. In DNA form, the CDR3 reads TGTGCCAGCAGCTATGACAGGGGGCGGTACGAGCAGTACTTC.

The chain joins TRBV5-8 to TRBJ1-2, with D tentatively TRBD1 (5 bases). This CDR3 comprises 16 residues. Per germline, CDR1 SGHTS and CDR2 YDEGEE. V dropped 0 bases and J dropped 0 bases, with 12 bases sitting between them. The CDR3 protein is CASSLGQGGTNYGYTF. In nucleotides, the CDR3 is TGTGCCAGCAGCTTGGGGCAGGGAGGAACTAACTATGGCTACACCTTC.

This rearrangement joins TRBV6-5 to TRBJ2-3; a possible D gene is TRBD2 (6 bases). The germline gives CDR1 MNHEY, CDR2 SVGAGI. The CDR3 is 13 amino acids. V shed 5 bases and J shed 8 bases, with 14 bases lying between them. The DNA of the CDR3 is TGTGCCAGCAGTACTCCGGACTACTCTACGCAGTATTTT. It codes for CASSTPDYSTQYF.

The CDR3 region is CSVGHNGYTF. The CDR3 DNA follows: TGCAGCGTTGGACATAATGGCTACACCTTC. This rearrangement joins TRBV29-1 to TRBJ1-2, with D unclear. CDR1 SQVTM and CDR2 ANQGSEA come from the germline V gene. The ends were cut back, 4 bases at V and 6 bases at J, with 6 bases in the middle. This CDR3 region has 10 residues. The variable domain in full, with the rest retrieved from reference TRBV29-1 and TRBJ1-2, is SAVISQKPSRDICQRGTSLTIQCQVDSQVTMMFWYRQQPGQSLTLIATANQGSEATYESGFVIDKFPISRPNLTFSTLTVSNMSPEDSSIYLCSVGHNGYTFGSGTRLTVV.

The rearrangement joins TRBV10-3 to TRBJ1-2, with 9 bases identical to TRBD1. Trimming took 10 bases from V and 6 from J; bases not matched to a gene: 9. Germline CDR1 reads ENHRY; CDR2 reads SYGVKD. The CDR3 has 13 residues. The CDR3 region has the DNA TGTGCCACCAGCACCGGGACAGGGAATGGCTACACCTTC. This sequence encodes CATSTGTGNGYTF.

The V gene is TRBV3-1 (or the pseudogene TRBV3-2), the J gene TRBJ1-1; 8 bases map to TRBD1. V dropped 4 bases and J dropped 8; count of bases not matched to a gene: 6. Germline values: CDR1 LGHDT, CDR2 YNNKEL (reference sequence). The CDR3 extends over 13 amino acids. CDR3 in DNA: TGTGCCAGCAGCCCCTACAGGGGGGGCGAAGCTTTCTTT. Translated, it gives CASSPYRGGEAFF.

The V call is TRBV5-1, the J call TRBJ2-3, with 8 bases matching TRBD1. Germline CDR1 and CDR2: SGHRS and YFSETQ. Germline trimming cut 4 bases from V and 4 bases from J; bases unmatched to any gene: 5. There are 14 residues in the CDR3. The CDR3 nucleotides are TGCGCCAGCAGCCCCAGACAGGGGCCAGATACGCAGTATTTT. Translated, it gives CASSPRQGPDTQYF.

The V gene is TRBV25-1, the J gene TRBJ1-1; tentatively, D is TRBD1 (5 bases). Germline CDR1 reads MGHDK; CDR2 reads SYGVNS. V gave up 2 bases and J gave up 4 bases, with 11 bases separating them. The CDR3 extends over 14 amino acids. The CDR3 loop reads CASSEQGIRTEAFF. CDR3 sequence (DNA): TGTGCCAGCAGTGAACAGGGAATCCGCACTGAAGCTTTCTTT. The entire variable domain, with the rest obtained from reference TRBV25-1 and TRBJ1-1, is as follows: EADIYQTPRYLVIGTGKKITLECSQTMGHDKMYWYQQDPGMELHLIHYSYGVNSTEKGDLSSESTVSRIRTEHFPLTLESARPSHTSQYLCASSEQGIRTEAFFGQGTRLTVV.

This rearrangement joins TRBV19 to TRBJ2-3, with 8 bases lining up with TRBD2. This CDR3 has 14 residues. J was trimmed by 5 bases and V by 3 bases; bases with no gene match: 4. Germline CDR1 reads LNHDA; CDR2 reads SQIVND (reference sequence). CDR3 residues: CASSMSGGLDTQYF. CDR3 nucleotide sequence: TGTGCCAGTAGTATGAGCGGGGGATTAGATACGCAGTATTTT.

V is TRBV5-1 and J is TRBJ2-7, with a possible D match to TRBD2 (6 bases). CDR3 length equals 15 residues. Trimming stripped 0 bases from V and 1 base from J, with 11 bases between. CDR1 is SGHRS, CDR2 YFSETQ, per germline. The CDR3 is CASSLAAGLSYEQYF. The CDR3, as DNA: TGCGCCAGCAGCTTGGCGGCAGGACTATCCTACGAGCAGTACTTC.

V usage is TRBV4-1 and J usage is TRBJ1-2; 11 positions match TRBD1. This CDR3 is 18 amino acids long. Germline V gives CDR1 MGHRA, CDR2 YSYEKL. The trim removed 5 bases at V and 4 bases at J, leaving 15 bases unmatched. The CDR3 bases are TGCGCCAGCAGCTTTCGCCCGGACAGGGGGCGCCTGGGCTATGGCTACACCTTC. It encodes CASSFRPDRGRLGYGYTF.

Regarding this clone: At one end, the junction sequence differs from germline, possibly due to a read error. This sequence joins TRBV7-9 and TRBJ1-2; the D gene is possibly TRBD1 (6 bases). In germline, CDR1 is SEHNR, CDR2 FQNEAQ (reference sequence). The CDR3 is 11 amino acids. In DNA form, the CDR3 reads TGTGCCAGCAGCTTTCGGACAGATGTCCTCTTC. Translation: CASSFRTDVLF.

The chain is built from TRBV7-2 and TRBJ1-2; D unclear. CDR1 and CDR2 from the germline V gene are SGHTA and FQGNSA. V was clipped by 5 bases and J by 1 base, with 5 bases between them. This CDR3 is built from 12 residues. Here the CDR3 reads CASSLINYGYTF. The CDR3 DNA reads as TGTGCCAGCAGCCTAATTAACTATGGCTACACCTTC. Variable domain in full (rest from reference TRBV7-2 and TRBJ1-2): GAGVSQSPSNKVTEKGKDVELRCDPISGHTALYWYRQSLGQGLEFLIYFQGNSAPDKSGLPSDRFSAERTGGSVSTLTIQRTQQEDSAVYLCASSLINYGYTFGSGTRLTVV.

This CDR3 is CASSFAGAGENYGYTF. The CDR3 coding sequence is TGTGCCAGCAGTTTTGCCGGGGCAGGGGAGAACTATGGCTACACCTTC. The chain has TRBV6-2 or TRBV6-3 and TRBJ1-2; a possible D gene is TRBD1 (6 bases). Germline V gives CDR1 MNHEY, CDR2 SVGEGT. The CDR3 consists of 16 residues. The ends were cut back, 4 bases at V and 2 bases at J, with 17 bases in the middle.

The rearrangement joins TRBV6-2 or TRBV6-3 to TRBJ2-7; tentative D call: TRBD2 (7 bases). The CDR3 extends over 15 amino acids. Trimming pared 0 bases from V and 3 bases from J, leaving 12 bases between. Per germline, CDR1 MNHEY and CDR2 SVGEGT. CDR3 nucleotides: TGTGCCAGCAGTTACTCGTGGGGGGGCGGCTACGAGCAGTACTTC. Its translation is CASSYSWGGGYEQYF.

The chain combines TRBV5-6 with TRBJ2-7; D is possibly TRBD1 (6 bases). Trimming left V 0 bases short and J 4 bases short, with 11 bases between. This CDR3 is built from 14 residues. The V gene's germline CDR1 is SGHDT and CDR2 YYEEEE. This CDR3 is CASSLGDTKYEQYF. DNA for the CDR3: TGTGCCAGCAGCTTGGGGGACACCAAATACGAGCAGTACTTC.

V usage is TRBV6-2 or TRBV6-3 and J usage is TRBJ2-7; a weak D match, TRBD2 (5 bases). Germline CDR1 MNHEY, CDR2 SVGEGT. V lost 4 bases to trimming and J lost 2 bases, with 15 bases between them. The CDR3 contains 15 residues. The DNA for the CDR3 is TGTGCCAGCAGTTCCCCTCGAGGGATCCCCTACGAGCAGTACTTC. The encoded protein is CASSSPRGIPYEQYF.

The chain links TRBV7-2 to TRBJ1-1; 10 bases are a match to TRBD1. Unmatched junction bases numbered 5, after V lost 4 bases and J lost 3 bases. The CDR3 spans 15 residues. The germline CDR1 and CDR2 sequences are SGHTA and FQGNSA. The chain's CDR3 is CASSSTGGWYTEAFF. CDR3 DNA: TGTGCCAGCAGCTCGACAGGGGGCTGGTACACTGAAGCTTTCTTT.